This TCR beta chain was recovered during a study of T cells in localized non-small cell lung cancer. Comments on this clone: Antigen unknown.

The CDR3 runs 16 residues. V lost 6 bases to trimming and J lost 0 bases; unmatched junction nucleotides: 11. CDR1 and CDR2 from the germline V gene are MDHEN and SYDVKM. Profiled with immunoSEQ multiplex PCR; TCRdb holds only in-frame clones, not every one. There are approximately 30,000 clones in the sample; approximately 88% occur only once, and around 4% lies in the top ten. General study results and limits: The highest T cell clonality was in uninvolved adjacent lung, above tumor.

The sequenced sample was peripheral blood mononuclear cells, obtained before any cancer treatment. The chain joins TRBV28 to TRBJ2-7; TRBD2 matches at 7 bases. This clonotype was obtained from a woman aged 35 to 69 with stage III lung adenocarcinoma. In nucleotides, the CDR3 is TGTGCCAGCAGCGGTCCGGGCGGGAGAAACTCCTACGAGCAGTACTTC. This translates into CASSGPGGRNSYEQYF.